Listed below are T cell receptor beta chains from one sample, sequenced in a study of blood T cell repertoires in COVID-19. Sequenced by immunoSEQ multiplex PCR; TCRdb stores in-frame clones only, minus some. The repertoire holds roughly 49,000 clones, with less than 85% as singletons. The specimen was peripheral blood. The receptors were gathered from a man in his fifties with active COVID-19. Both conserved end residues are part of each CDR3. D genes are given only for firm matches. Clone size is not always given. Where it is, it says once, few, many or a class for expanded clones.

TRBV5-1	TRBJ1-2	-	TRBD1	TGCGCCAGCAGCTTGGCCACTCAGGGGGCATGGGCCTATGGCTACACCTTC	CASSLATQGAWAYGYTF
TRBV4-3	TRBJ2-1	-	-	TGCGCCAGCAGCCAAGAAGACCACAGCTCCTACAATGAGCAGTTCTTC	CASSQEDHSSYNEQFF
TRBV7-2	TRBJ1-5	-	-	TGTGCCAGCAGCTGGCGAGGCCTCTCCAGCAATCAGCCCCAGCATTTT	CASSWRGLSSNQPQHF
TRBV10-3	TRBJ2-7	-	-	TGTGCCATCAGTGAGGCTACCTCAGGCTACGAGCAGTACTTC	CAISEATSGYEQYF
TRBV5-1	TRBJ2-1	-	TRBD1	TGCGCCAGCAGCTTGGCCGCGGGGCAGGGGGCCCACAATGAGCAGTTCTTC	CASSLAAGQGAHNEQFF
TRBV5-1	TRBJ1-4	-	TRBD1	TGCGCCAGCAGCCCCGGGACAGGGAGATATTCAACTAATGAAAAACTGTTTTTT	CASSPGTGRYSTNEKLFF
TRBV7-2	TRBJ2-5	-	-	TGTGCCAGCAAAGGGACAAGGTACCAAGAGACCCAGTACTTC	CASKGTRYQETQYF
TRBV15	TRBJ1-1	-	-	TGTGCCACCAGCTGGGGGCTGGACACTGAAGCTTTCTTT	CATSWGLDTEAFF
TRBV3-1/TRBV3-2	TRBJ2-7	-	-	TGTGCCAGCAGCCAAGGATTCAGGGTGTACGAGCAGTACTTC	CASSQGFRVYEQYF
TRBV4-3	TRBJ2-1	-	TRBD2	TGCGCCAGCAGCCAAGTTTGGTCGGGAGGCGGGGAGCAGTTCTTC	CASSQVWSGGGEQFF
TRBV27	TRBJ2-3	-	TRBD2	TGTGCCAGCAGTTTATGGACTAGCCCAGATACGCAGTATTTT	CASSLWTSPDTQYF
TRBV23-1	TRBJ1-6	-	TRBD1	TGCGCCAGCAGTCCCCTATCGGGACAGGGTACCTATAATTCACCCCTCCACTTT	CASSPLSGQGTYNSPLHF
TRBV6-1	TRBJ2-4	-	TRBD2	TGTGCCAGCAGTGAATCGGGAGGGGCCAAAAACATTCAGTACTTC	CASSESGGAKNIQYF
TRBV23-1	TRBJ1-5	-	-	TGCGCCAGCAGTTCCGGGGGCAATCAGCCCCAGCATTTT	CASSSGGNQPQHF
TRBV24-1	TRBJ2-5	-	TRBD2	TGTGCCGGAATGCGGACTAGCGGGGCCCCCCAAGAGACCCAGTACTTC	CAGMRTSGAPQETQYF
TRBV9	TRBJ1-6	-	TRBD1	TGTGCCAGCAGCGTTCCACGCCTCCCGGGACAGCATTCACCCCTCCACTTT	CASSVPRLPGQHSPLHF
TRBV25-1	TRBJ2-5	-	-	TGTGCCAGCAGTGAGGGACTGGCAGTTCGTGGGGAGACCCAGTACTTC	CASSEGLAVRGETQYF
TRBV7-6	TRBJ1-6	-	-	TGTGCCAGCAGCCCCCAGACTAGCTCCTATAATTCACCCCTCCACTTT	CASSPQTSSYNSPLHF
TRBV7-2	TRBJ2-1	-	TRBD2	TGTGCCAGCAGCTTAGTTGGACTAGCGGGGGGCAATGAGCAGTTCTTC	CASSLVGLAGGNEQFF
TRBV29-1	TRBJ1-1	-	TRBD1	TGCAGCGTTGAGACAGGGTTCGGGAACACTGAAGCTTTCTTT	CSVETGFGNTEAFF
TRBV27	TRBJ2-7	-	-	TGTGCCAGCAGTTTATCGATCGGGTCGGGCTCCTACGAGCAGTACTTC	CASSLSIGSGSYEQYF
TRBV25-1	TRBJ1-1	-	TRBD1	TGTGCCAGCAGTGCCCAGACAGGGACTGAAGCTTTCTTT	CASSAQTGTEAFF
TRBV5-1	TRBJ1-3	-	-	TGCGCCAGCAGCTTGGTGCCGGGTTCCCCTGGAAACACCATATATTTT	CASSLVPGSPGNTIYF
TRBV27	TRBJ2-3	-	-	TGTGCCAGCAGTTGGAGGGTTTCAGATACGCAGTATTTT	CASSWRVSDTQYF
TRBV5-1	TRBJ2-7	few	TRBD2	TGCGCCAGCAGCTTCAATAGCGGGGGGGGCTCCTACGAGCAGTACTTC	CASSFNSGGGSYEQYF
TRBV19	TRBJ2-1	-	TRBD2	TGTGCCAGTAGTATGACGGGGGGGGGCTCCTACAATGAGCAGTTCTTC	CASSMTGGGSYNEQFF
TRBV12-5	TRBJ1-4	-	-	TGTGCTAGTGCCGGACAGTTTAATGAAAAACTGTTTTTT	CASAGQFNEKLFF
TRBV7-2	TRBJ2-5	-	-	TGTGCCAGCAGCTCTCGGGGGGCCACCAGGGAGACCCAGTACTTC	CASSSRGATRETQYF
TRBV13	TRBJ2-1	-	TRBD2	TGTGCCAGCAGCGCGGGGGACCCGCGCAAGTTCTTC	CASSAGDPRKFF
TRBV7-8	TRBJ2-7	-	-	TGTGCCAGCAGCTTTTCGGGCAGGACATCCTACGAGCAGTACTTC	CASSFSGRTSYEQYF
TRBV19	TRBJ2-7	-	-	TGTGCCAGTTCCAGGGACTTGGGGAACTACGAGCAGTACTTC	CASSRDLGNYEQYF
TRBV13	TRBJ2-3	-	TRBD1	TGTGCCAGCAGCTTAGACAGGGGGAGCACAGATACGCAGTATTTT	CASSLDRGSTDTQYF
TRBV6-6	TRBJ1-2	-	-	TGTGCCAGCAGTTACTCACGGGGATCTAACTATGGCTACACCTTC	CASSYSRGSNYGYTF
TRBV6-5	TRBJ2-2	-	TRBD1	TGTGCCAGCAGACGGGGACAGGGGGCGCGGGAGCTGTTTTTT	CASRRGQGARELFF
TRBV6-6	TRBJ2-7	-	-	TGTGCCAGCGGGAGCACCTCCTACGAGCAGTACTTC	CASGSTSYEQYF
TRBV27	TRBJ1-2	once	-	TGTGCCAGCAGCGACTCGTTCGGTGGCTACACCTTC	CASSDSFGGYTF
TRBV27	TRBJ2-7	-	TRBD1	TGTGCCAGCAGTTTATACGGGACAGGGTCCTACGAGCAGTACTTC	CASSLYGTGSYEQYF
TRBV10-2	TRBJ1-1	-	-	TGCGCCAGCAGCACGTTACTGGAGGCTTTCTTT	CASSTLLEAFF
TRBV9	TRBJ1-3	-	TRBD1	TGTGCCAGCAGCGTAGGGACAGGGGGGACTGGAAACACCATATATTTT	CASSVGTGGTGNTIYF
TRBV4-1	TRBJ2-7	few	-	TGCGCCAGCAGCCAAACCCGACTTACCGAGCAGTACTTC	CASSQTRLTEQYF
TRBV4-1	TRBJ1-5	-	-	TGCGCCAGCAGCCAATCAATCTCCGGGGGTCATCAGCCCCAGCATTTT	CASSQSISGGHQPQHF
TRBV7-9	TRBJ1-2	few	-	TGTGCCAGCAGCTTAGTAGTGTTGATTACTTCCTATGGCTACACCTTC	CASSLVVLITSYGYTF
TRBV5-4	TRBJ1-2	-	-	TGTGCCAGCAGCGGTCCTTGGGCAGACTATGGCTACACCTTC	CASSGPWADYGYTF
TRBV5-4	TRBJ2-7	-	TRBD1	TGTGCCAGCAGCGGGGGACAGGCGACTACCTACGAGCAGTACTTC	CASSGGQATTYEQYF
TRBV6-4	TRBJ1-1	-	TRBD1	TGTGCCAGCAGTGACTCCTCTGGGACAGGAGAGTCTGAAGCTTTCTTT	CASSDSSGTGESEAFF
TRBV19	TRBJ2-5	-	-	TGTGCCAGTAGTATCCGTCGGAGTCAAGAGACCCAGTACTTC	CASSIRRSQETQYF
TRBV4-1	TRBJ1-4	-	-	TGCGCCAGCAGGGGGAGCGAAGAAAAACTGTTTTTT	CASRGSEEKLFF
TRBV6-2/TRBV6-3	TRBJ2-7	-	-	TGTGCCAGCAGTTACTCCGGGGGTATCTTTTACGAGCAGTACTTC	CASSYSGGIFYEQYF
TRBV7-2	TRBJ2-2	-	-	TGTGCCAGCAGCTTAGTGTCGGACACCGGGGAGCTGTTTTTT	CASSLVSDTGELFF
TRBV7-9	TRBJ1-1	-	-	TGTGCCAGCAGCGACAGACTGCAGAACACTGAAGCTTTCTTT	CASSDRLQNTEAFF
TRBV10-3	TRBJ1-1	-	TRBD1	TGTGCCATCAGTGGAACAGGGGACGCCTGGGCTTTCTTT	CAISGTGDAWAFF
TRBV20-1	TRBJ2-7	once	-	TGCAGTGCTAGCGGGGGAAGCGAGCAGTACTTC	CSASGGSEQYF
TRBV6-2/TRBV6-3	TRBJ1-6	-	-	TGTGCCAGCAGTCTCACAGGGATATTGGGTTCACCCCTCCACTTT	CASSLTGILGSPLHF
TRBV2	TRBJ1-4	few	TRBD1	TGTGCCAGCAGCTGGACAGGGGCCTTCACTAATGAAAAACTGTTTTTT	CASSWTGAFTNEKLFF
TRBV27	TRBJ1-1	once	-	TGTGCCAGCAGCCGTTGGACAACTCAAGGGGGAAACACTGAAGCTTTCTTT	CASSRWTTQGGNTEAFF
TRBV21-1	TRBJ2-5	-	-	TGTGCCAGCAGCGGATACTTCGGGAAGGCGACCCAGTACTTC	CASSGYFGKATQYF
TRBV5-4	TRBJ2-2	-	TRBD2	TGTGCCAGCAGCAGGGGACTAGCGGGGGGGAACACCGGGGAGCTGTTTTTT	CASSRGLAGGNTGELFF